This TCR beta chain was sequenced for a study of T cells in Graves' hyperthyroidism and ophthalmopathy. Study overall: Staff took peripheral blood when the initial diagnosis was made, before any treatment began. Whole-study findings and limits: Ophthalmopathy, as predicted by the model, came a median roughly 6.8 months after the prediction.

This CDR3 is built from 12 residues. V was cut by 5 bases and J by 7 bases, with 14 bases left in between. The germline V gene encodes CDR1 DFQATT and CDR2 SNEGSKA (reference sequence). Ten or more counts support this clonotype. As yet, its antigen is unknown. Amplification yielded TCR beta CDR3 regions, with RNA transcripts as the source. A first-round RT-PCR of the TCR CDR3 used the HTBI primer set. TCRdb reprocessed the multiplex PCR reads via MiXCR and lists one record per CDR3 protein. The data contain over 150,000 distinct CDR3 sequences, roughly a sixth of them seen just once; the ten biggest clones take up over 45%.

The rearrangement joins TRBV20-1 to TRBJ1-1; D uncertain. This receptor was obtained from a woman aged 50 to 60 with Graves' hyperthyroidism. The sequenced material came from blood. The DNA for the CDR3 is TGCAGTGCTCCCTTCTTGGGTGATGAAGCTTTCTTT. Translating it yields CSAPFLGDEAFF.